This T cell receptor beta chain appears in the sequencing data of a study of blood T cells in healthy people across ages (dated by TCRdb to between 2015 and 2017). Regarding the complete study: Template switching captured roughly one uniquely barcoded TCR beta cDNA molecule per two T cells in model experiments. Donors of different ages were randomly distributed across sequencing lanes to avoid experimental bias. The donors were split into four age groups: young (average about 15 years), middle-aged (nearly 40), aged (62) and long-lived (82). Two additional independent replicas of 1 million unique cDNA reads from the same blood draw were analyzed for two donors (one aged 18 to 30 and one aged 80 or older). The study measured age-related changes in TCR beta repertoire diversity using deep sequencing normalized with unique cDNA molecular identifiers.

Libraries were constructed by 5' RACE. This sample was sequenced with an Illumina HiSeq 2500. A second PCR of about 7 to 12 cycles was performed with a sample-barcoded 5' primer and a J-beta primer mix. A unique molecular identifier was introduced onto each TCR beta cDNA molecule by a template-switch 5' adaptor carrying 12 random nucleotides. Each sample yielded at least 3 million CDR3-containing paired-end reads. First-strand cDNA was synthesized from all RNA with the Mint cDNA synthesis kit, primed by a TRBC-specific oligonucleotide. Following uracil-DNA glycosylase treatment, a first 18-cycle PCR with universal primers M1SS and BC2_uni_R was performed on all cDNA. In the original analysis: For normalization, 1 million high-quality reads were randomly selected from each sample, with every read carrying a distinct molecular identifier. Reads with shared molecular identifiers were discarded instead of being binned into consensus sequences. MiTCR, set to a Q25 quality threshold and the strictest error-elimination algorithm, was used for CDR3 identification, clonotype clustering and error correction. A nonparametric unseen species model with Euler transformation was used to estimate a lower bound on total TCR beta diversity. In-frame beta chains were kept once TCRdb had trimmed the public reads at Q25 with fastp and called clones with MiXCR. Rows with a matching CDR3 protein are joined into one entry that keeps the most common DNA and genes. V and J calls and clone size were set by TCRdb, not the authors. The sample includes around 800,000 distinct CDR3 sequences, with 40% to 50% observed a single time. The ten biggest clones cover about a fifth of the sample.

What the work shows at the level of the full study, not this receptor alone: The CMV infection status of donors was not known, potentially confounding age-related changes in expanded clonotypes. Estimates of total diversity based on one million sequenced T cells were regarded as lower bounds and as underestimates. Compared with the aged group, the long-lived group had more naive CD4+ T cells, fewer expanded clones and increased TCR diversity, suggesting age selection. A strong correlation was found between observed TCR beta diversity and the percentage of naive T cells measured by flow cytometry. Conclusive comparison of naive and antigen-experienced compartments was prevented by the profiling of bulk unsorted PBMCs. Observed TCR beta diversity per million T cells fell roughly linearly with age, and a significant reduction was already apparent by age about 43.

The roughly 37 donors, aged about 6 to 100 years, were systemically healthy Caucasian individuals from Russia. Each donor gave 8 to 10 milliliters of peripheral blood, drawn into EDTA-treated Vacutainer tubes. Ficoll-Paque density-gradient centrifugation was used to isolate PBMCs, with at least 7 million obtained per sample. Total RNA, at least 6 micrograms per sample, was extracted from PBMCs with Trizol reagent. The percentages of naive CD45RAhigh/CD27high T cells were determined by flow cytometry on a PBMC aliquot from every donor. As encoded in the germline V gene, CDR1 is SGDLS while CDR2 is YYNGEE. V is reduced by 3 bases and J by 6 bases, leaving a spacing of 8 bases between them. The CDR3, cysteine through phenylalanine, is 12 amino acids long. Left in the record is the CDR3 DNA by itself, 36 bases read in frame from the first base. This clonotype was detected a few times. The antigen this receptor binds is unknown. No quality values exist for individual bases; no much larger clone is one base distant.

The chain is made from TRBV9 and TRBJ2-3; a confident D gene designation cannot be given. Sequenced material: blood. This sequence originates from a man aged 55 to 70 in good health. The CDR3 region: CASSASADTQYF. The DNA sequence is given as TGTGCCAGCAGCGCATCCGCGGATACGCAGTATTTT. The reference TRBV9 and TRBJ2-3 proteins fill in what lies around the CDR3, so the full variable domain reads DSGVTQTPKHLITATGQRVTLRCSPRSGDLSVYWYQQSLDQGLQFLIQYYNGEERAKGNILERFSAQQFPDLHSELNLSSLELGDSALYFCASSASADTQYFGPGTRLTVL.